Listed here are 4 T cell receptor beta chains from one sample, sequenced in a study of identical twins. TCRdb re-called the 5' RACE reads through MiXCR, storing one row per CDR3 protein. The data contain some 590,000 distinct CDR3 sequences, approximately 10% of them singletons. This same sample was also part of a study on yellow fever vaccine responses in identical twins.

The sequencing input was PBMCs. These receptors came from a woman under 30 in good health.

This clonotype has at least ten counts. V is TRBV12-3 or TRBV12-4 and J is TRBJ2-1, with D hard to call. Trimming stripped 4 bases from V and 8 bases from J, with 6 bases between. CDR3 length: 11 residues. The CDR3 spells CASSSWYEQFF. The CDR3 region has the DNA TGTGCCAGCAGTTCATGGTATGAGCAGTTCTTC.

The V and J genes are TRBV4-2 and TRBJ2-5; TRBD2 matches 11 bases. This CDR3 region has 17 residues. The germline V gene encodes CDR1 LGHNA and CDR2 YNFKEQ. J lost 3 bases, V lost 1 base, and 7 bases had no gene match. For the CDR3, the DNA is TGTGCCAGCAGCCAAGCACTAGCGGGAGTGTCGGAAGAGACCCAGTACTTC. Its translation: CASSQALAGVSEETQYF.

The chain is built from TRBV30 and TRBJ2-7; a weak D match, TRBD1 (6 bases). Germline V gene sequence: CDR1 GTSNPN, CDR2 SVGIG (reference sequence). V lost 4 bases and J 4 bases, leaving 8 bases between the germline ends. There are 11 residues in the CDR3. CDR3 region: CAWTQGYEQYF. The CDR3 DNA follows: TGTGCCTGGACCCAGGGGTACGAGCAGTACTTC.

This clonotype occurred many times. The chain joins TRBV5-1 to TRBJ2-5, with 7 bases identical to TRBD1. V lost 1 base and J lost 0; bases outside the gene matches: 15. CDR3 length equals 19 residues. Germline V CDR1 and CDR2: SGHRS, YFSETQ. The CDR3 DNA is TGCGCCAGCAGCTTGCGATTGGGCCAGGGACAGACACACCAAGAGACCCAGTACTTC. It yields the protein CASSLRLGQGQTHQETQYF.